Detailed here is one T cell receptor (beta chain). The clone's antigen remains unknown. No qualities accompany the bases; no much larger clone lies one base away. Here V drops 5 bases and J drops 2 bases, and the junction holds 9 bases not matched to any gene. Reading the germline V gene gives CDR1 SGDLS and CDR2 YYNGEE. The CDR3 starts with the cysteine, ends with the phenylalanine, and has 15 residues. Only the CDR3 part of the read is kept: 45 bases, read in frame from the first base. The record originates from a study of cytomegalovirus exposure and HLA in healthy donors (dated by TCRdb to about 2017). With respect to the entire study: According to an earlier analysis of a few hundred of the donors, roughly 180 million T cells yielded roughly 100 million unique TCR beta sequences and approximately 280 Gb of sequence data. The genetic ancestry cluster associated with self-reported Caucasian donors included around four fifths of the 398 genotyped donors. A later analysis re-analyzed previously published TCR beta repertoires from 666 donors and added high-resolution HLA genotyping to study TCR occurrence patterns. The T cell repertoires of several hundred subjects were profiled by immunosequencing and related to cytomegalovirus serostatus. Because of strong linkage in the cohort, roughly 5 DR-DQ haplotypes were treated as single units for association and clustering. Donor age, sex, ethnicity and CMV serostatus were compiled alongside the repertoire data. To predict cytomegalovirus infection status, the study combined high-throughput TCR immunosequencing, statistical association of individual TCRs with disease status, and machine learning. Rather than drawing on any new phenotypic data, the later analysis identified candidate immune exposures from TCR beta sequences and the way those sequences occurred across donors. All discovery cohort repertoires had been generated on a single sequencing platform. Class I and class II HLA loci were covered by the typing at four-digit resolution. A later genetic analysis used genome-wide SNP genotypes for about 65% of the 666 donors, treating that subset as a discovery cohort. The study was designed to test whether signatures of past pathogen exposure could be identified by cataloging public T cell receptors. Typing coverage differed by locus: A, B, C, DRB1 and DQB1 were typed in about 629-640 donors, DQA1 in roughly 510, DPA1 in roughly 590, and DPB1 in just under 480. An early release covering approximately 600 HLA-typed donors comprised 250 to 350 gigabases of sequencing data and 85 million to 100 million unique TCR sequences. To decide whether each TCR beta V gene segment behaved as functional or pseudogenic, an earlier analysis of several hundred of the donors relied on high-throughput TCR beta sequencing. Across around 400 genotyped donors of the cohort, an average of roughly 250,000 unique TCR beta nucleotide sequences per donor were sequenced, and roughly 18% of those sequences were non-productive. In addition to the first cohort of 500 to 850 subjects, a separate validation cohort of 120 different subjects was used.

The cohort comprised 710 or so healthy bone marrow donors. At the time of sampling, all cohort members were nominally healthy, though unrecorded immune exposures were likely present. The donor was CMV seronegative and was included in the group of a few hundred seronegative cohort members. Every donor gave a peripheral blood sample, and the peripheral blood mononuclear cells from that sample were used for TCR beta sequencing. The Qiagen DNeasy Blood Extraction Kit was used to extract genomic DNA from the blood cell samples. What the work shows at the level of the full study, not this receptor alone: The presence/absence analyses assumed that sequencing depth was roughly uniform across donors, and that assumption may not be true. In a later analysis, TCR association rates were found to vary across HLA loci, with the most associated TCRs seen for DRB1 alleles and the fewest for HLA-C alleles. Because counts were too low, 15 to 20 rarely observed V segments, including chromosome 9 orphons, were left out of the earlier analysis of approximately 500 of the donors. The only immune exposure information available for the cohort was CMV serostatus. While some public TCRs were present in many individuals, most TCR sequences turned up only very rarely across donors. Specific HLA alleles were associated with some 15,000 TCR beta sequences at a false discovery rate of 0.05 in a later analysis. Some IMGT-functional V segments, including TRBV6-2 and TRBV6-3, could not be told apart with the 87-base-pair reads, so those segments were excluded. A group of highly shared sequence variants was considered likely to be a technical artifact of the sequencing pipeline. Cytomegalovirus status was reported to be diagnosed by the classifier with high specificity and sensitivity in both the original and validation cohorts. The study listed 164 TCR beta chains as associated with cytomegalovirus. Because HLA typing was missing for some donors at each locus, association tests included only the typed subset. An earlier analysis of 587 of the donors showed that most TCR beta V segments appeared in productive rearrangements either about 87% or about 30% of the time, which broadly matched IMGT annotations. A further reported finding was that TCR beta sequences accurately predicted the HLA-A and HLA-B alleles for most subjects in the first cohort. A later genetic analysis associated a missense DCLRE1C variant with V-gene and J-gene trimming of TCR beta chains, and an independent cohort replicated the association. The authors suggested that the approach could potentially be extended to other disease states and immunological phenotypes. When HLA alleles, especially DR and DQ, strongly co-occurred, TCR associations were difficult to assign to individual alleles. Several of the top co-occurrence clusters appeared to be linked to parvovirus B19, influenza, CMV and Epstein-Barr virus, according to a later analysis. Three of the identified cytomegalovirus-associated TCR beta chains were confirmed in vitro to be specific for cytomegalovirus antigens. Linkage disequilibrium might explain the correlated functional status among segregating V segments, but an unknown experimental factor could not be ruled out. A later analysis found that HLA-associated TCR beta chains were more clonally expanded and had lower generation probabilities than equally common non-associated chains. According to a later analysis, most CMV-associated TCR beta chains appeared to be HLA-restricted, and the HLA associations seemed to be driven largely by CMV exposure. The cohort was sequenced for TCR beta chains only, and without alpha or paired-chain data the features that could be detected were limited. A later genetic analysis reported fewer N-insertions in productive TCRs among donors in an Asian-associated ancestry cluster than the roughly 720-donor mean.

The library was prepared using the immunoSEQ multiplex PCR assay. For the multiplex PCR, a mixture combining 60 forward primers for TCR Vbeta segments and 13 reverse primers for TCR Jbeta segments was used. A multiplex PCR assay on genomic DNA amplified the CDR3 region of rearranged TCR beta genes. The amplified TCR beta libraries were sequenced on the Illumina HiSeq System as 87-base-pair reads. Per the authors' processing: A later analysis tallied 70 million to 100 million unique TCR beta chains across the 666 repertoires, and about 10 million of those chains were shared by two or more donors. Raw reads were error-corrected and collapsed into unique sequences by a nearest-neighbor algorithm in which closely related sequences were merged to remove PCR and sequencing errors. V, D and J gene segments were assigned by aligning CDR3 sequences to IMGT reference sequences. For a sequence to be retained, a match of at least six nucleotides was required to both a V gene segment and a J gene segment. A rearrangement counted as productive if the CDR3 had no stop codons and remained in frame with V and J, and every other rearrangement counted as non-productive. CDR3 was defined according to IMGT convention as the region running from the second conserved V-encoded cysteine to the conserved J-encoded phenylalanine. Sequences without an unambiguous match to a single V gene segment were excluded from the earlier analysis of about 630 of the donors. In an earlier analysis of several hundred of the donors, V segments were called functional above 56.7% productive rearrangements and were called segregating when the between-donor standard deviation exceeded 5%. A statistical classification framework was built for diagnosing cytomegalovirus status from the catalog of TCR beta chain sequences. In a later analysis, V and J genes were assigned by comparing TCR nucleotide sequences against IMGT/GENE-DB human TR gene sequences. In a later analysis, CDR3 sequences and most-parsimonious VDJ recombination scenarios were assigned using the TCRdist pipeline. A later analysis defined each TCR beta chain by its CDR3 amino acid sequence plus V-gene family, and excluded reads lacking a unique V-gene family. As a way to deal with suspected cross-contamination and a sequencing artifact, a later analysis dropped under 600 nucleotide sequences that were highly shared and had low generation probability. In a later analysis, a clonal expansion index was calculated for each public chain from normalized within-repertoire ranks of inferred template counts. In a later analysis, generation probabilities were computed using a VDJ recombination model fitted to out-of-frame rearrangements, and the results were checked against IGoR. Hypergeometric tests were used in a later analysis to score TCR-TCR, TCR-HLA and TCR-CMV co-occurrence, with a repertoire-size bias correction applied to the TCR pairs. To estimate false discovery rates, a later analysis permuted the HLA or CMV assignments 20 times. In a later analysis, co-occurring TCRs were grouped using DBSCAN, with TCRdist sequence similarity added in when clustering inside HLA-allele-positive subsets. Repertoires with fewer than 30,000 or more than 120,000 public chains, plus five repertoires with anomalous nucleotide sharing, were excluded from co-occurrence clustering. TCRdb mirrors the immuneACCESS table, restricted to in-frame sequences. Some clones are absent from its copies; in checked studies, under half trace to an unresolved V gene, and the reason for the others is unknown. D and trimming come from the DNA, and the V and J calls and clone size come from that table. The sample table shows around 130,000 clones, and more than 8% are seen once. The top ten clones comprise 4.5% to 7% of the sample.

The clonotype comes from a man aged 35-49 years in good health and CMV-seronegative. The specimen sequenced was PBMCs. The V and J genes are TRBV9 and TRBJ2-7, with 8 bases aligning to TRBD2. For the CDR3, the sequence is CASSRLAGGPYEQYF. The DNA sequence is as follows: TGTGCCAGCAGTCGATTGGCGGGGGGCCCCTACGAGCAGTACTTC.